Included here is one T cell receptor (beta chain) sequence, with context. This CDR3 is 13 amino acids long. With V trimmed by 6 bases and J by 3 bases, 1 base remained unmatched. Germline V gene lookup returns CDR1 MGHDK and CDR2 SYGVNS. In the original workflow: Estimation of nucleated cell counts relied on the amplification of reference gene primers. Generated by immunoSEQ multiplex PCR, the TCRdb table keeps only in-frame clones and is missing some. The DNA gave D and trimming, while V, J and clone size come from that table. Of under 200,000 clones listed, roughly 79% were seen once; the top ten hold 15% to 20%. This sample was taken from a study of blood T cell repertoires in COVID-19. Study information: The study drew acute and convalescent COVID-19 samples from the United States, Italy and Spain. The cDNA or gDNA used as material had been derived from T cells, B-cell-depleted T cells, or PBMCs.

This sequence joins TRBV25-1 and TRBJ1-1; TRBD1 matches 10 bases. What was sequenced was peripheral blood. This receptor was taken from a man in his sixties with active or convalescent COVID-19. CDR3 region: CASRGTGDTEAFF. CDR3 in DNA: TGTGCCAGCAGAGGGACAGGGGACACTGAAGCTTTCTTT.